This T cell receptor beta chain appears in the sequencing data of a study of blood T cell repertoires in COVID-19. Study background: PBMCs, B-cell-depleted T cells, or T cells were the source of the cDNA or gDNA that made up the material.

TCRdb's table, derived via immunoSEQ multiplex PCR, lists solely in-frame clones and lacks some. The sample carries roughly 460,000 clones, around 90% recorded once. Germline-derived CDR1 and CDR2 are MGHDK and SYGVNS. The CDR3 is made up of 15 amino acids. With 4 bases removed from V and 2 bases from J, the gap between germline ends came to 12 bases. The receptor's source is a man between 18 and 35 years old with COVID-19, enrolled during active disease. The gene calls are TRBV25-1 and TRBJ1-3, with D possibly matching TRBD1 (5 bases). What was sequenced was peripheral blood. CDR3 sequence: CASSALSGAGNTIYF. Here the CDR3 DNA reads TGTGCCAGCAGTGCCCTATCGGGGGCTGGAAACACCATATATTTT.